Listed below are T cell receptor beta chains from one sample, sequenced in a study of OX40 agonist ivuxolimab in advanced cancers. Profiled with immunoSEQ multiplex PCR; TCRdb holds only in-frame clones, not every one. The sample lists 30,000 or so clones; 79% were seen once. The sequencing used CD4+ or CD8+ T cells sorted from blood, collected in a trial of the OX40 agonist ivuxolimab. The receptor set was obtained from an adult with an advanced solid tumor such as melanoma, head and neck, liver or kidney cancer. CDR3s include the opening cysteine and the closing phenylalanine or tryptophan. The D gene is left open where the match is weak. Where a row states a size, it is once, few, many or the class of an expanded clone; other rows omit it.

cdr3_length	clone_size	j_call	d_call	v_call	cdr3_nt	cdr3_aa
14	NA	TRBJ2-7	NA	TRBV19	TGTGCCAGTAGTGACACCGGAAATTCCTACGAGCAGTACTTC	CASSDTGNSYEQYF
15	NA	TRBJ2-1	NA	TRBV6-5	TGTGCCAGCAGTTACATGGGGGGATCCTACAATGAGCAGTTCTTC	CASSYMGGSYNEQFF
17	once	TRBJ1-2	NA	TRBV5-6	TGTGCCAGCAGCTTGTACGGTGGGGCAGGGATAAACTATGGCTACACCTTC	CASSLYGGAGINYGYTF
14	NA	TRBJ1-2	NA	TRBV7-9	TGTGCCAGCAGCTCCCCTGTTGACTCGTATGGCTACACCTTC	CASSSPVDSYGYTF
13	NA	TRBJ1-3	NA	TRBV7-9	TGTGCCAGCAGCTTACTCTCTGGAAACACCATATATTTT	CASSLLSGNTIYF
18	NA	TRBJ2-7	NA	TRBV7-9	TGTGCCAGCAGCTTGGCCGCCGGGACGCTGAAAACCCTCTACGAGCAGTACTTC	CASSLAAGTLKTLYEQYF
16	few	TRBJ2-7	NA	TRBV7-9	TGTGCCAGCAGCTTATTTACAGGGTTCAGAGAGGGCGAGCAGTACTTC	CASSLFTGFREGEQYF
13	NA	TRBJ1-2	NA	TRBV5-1	TGCGCCAGCAGCTCATGGCTTGGCTATGGCTACACCTTC	CASSSWLGYGYTF
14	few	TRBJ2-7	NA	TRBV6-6	TGTGCCAGCACGTACGACAGCGCCTCCTACGAGCAGTACTTC	CASTYDSASYEQYF
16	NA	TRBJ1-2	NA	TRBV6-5	TGTGCCAGCAGTTACGGCAACAGGGCATACCTGGATGGCTACACCTTC	CASSYGNRAYLDGYTF
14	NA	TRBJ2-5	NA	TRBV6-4	TGTGCCAGCGACCGGGGCTATTATCAAGAGACCCAGTACTTC	CASDRGYYQETQYF
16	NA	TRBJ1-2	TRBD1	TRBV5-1	TGCGCCAGCAGCTTGTTTCAGGGGGCAGAGGTGTATGGCTACACCTTC	CASSLFQGAEVYGYTF
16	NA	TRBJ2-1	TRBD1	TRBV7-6	TGTGCCAGCAGCCATACGGGGACAGGGGTTACCAATGAGCAGTTCTTC	CASSHTGTGVTNEQFF
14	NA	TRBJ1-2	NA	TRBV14	TGTGCCAGCAGCCAAGATCGATGGGGAGCCGGCTACACCTTC	CASSQDRWGAGYTF
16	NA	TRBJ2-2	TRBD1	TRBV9	TGTGCCAGCAGCCATCGGACAGGGATCAACACCGGGGAGCTGTTTTTT	CASSHRTGINTGELFF
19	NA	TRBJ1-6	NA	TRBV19	TGTGCCAGTAGTATAGCCTCCTCATTCGGGACGAACTATAATTCACCCCTCCACTTT	CASSIASSFGTNYNSPLHF
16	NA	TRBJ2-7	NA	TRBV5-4	TGTGCCAGCAGCTCTAGGACAGGGAGGGAACTCGACGAGCAGTACTTC	CASSSRTGRELDEQYF
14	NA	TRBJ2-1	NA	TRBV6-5	TGTGCCAGCAGCCCAACCCGAATTTACAATGAGCAGTTCTTC	CASSPTRIYNEQFF
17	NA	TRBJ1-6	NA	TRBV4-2	TGTGCCAGCAGCCAAGATTCAGGGGAAAGCTATAATTCACCCCTCCACTTT	CASSQDSGESYNSPLHF
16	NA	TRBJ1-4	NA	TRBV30	TGTGCCTGGAGTCAAATCCGGGCGCCGTCTAATGAAAAACTGTTTTTT	CAWSQIRAPSNEKLFF
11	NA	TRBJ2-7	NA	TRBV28	TGTGCCAGCAGTCCACGCGACAAGCAGTACTTC	CASSPRDKQYF
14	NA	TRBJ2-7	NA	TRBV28	TGTGCCAGCAGTTACCGGACAGACCAGTACGAGCAGTACTTC	CASSYRTDQYEQYF
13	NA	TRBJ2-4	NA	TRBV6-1	TGTGCCAGCTGCGGGCTCCAACCAAACATTCAGTACTTC	CASCGLQPNIQYF
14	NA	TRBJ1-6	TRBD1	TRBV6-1	TGTGCCACCAACCGGGACAGCGATAATTCACCCCTCCACTTT	CATNRDSDNSPLHF
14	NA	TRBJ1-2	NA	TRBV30	TGTGCCTGGAGTCCTTTATCTGGGGGCAGGGGCTACACCTTC	CAWSPLSGGRGYTF
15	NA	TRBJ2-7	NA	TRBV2	TGTGCCAGCAGTAGATTCCCGGGAACCTCCTACGAGCAGTACTTC	CASSRFPGTSYEQYF
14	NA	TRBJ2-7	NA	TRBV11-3	TGTGCCAGCAGCTTAGATGGGGACGGCTACGAGCAGTACTTC	CASSLDGDGYEQYF
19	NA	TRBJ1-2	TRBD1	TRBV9	TGTGCCAGCAGCGAGGAGACAGGGGGTTATACCCTAGCTAACTATGGCTACACCTTC	CASSEETGGYTLANYGYTF
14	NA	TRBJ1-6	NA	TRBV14	TGTGCCAGCAGCCAGGAGGCCAAATGGGGACCCCTCCACTTT	CASSQEAKWGPLHF
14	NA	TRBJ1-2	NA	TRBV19	TGTGCCAGTAGTATACCGGCGGGTAACTATGGCTACACCTTC	CASSIPAGNYGYTF
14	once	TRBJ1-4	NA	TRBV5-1	TGCGCCAGCAGCGGGGGGTCCCTTAATGAAAAACTGTTTTTT	CASSGGSLNEKLFF
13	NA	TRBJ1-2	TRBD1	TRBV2	TGTGCCAGCAGGTCCGGGACAGGCTATGGCTACACCTTC	CASRSGTGYGYTF
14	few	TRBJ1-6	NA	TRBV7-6	TGTGCCAGCAGCTCCTCGACCCAAGTTAGATCCCTCCACTTT	CASSSSTQVRSLHF
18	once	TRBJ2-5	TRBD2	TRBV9	TGTGCCAGCAGCCCAGGGACTAGCGGGGGGCCCCGCGAGGGGACCCAGTACTTC	CASSPGTSGGPREGTQYF
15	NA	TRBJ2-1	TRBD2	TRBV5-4	TGTGCCAGCAGCTTGGTAGCGGGGGGGCAGGTTGAGCAGTTCTTC	CASSLVAGGQVEQFF
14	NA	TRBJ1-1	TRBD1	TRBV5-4	TGTGCCAGCAGCGGACAGGGATTCGACACTGAAGCTTTCTTT	CASSGQGFDTEAFF
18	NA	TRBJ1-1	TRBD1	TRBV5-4	TGTGCCAGCAGCCCCGGGGAGGGGACAGGGCGAATTTACACTGAAGCTTTCTTT	CASSPGEGTGRIYTEAFF
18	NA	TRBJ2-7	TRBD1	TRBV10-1	TGCGCCAGCAGCCCCGGACAGGCCCAATCGGCCTTCTCCTACGAGCAGTACTTC	CASSPGQAQSAFSYEQYF
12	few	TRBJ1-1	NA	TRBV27	TGTGCCAGCAGTGAGGGAGGGACTGAAGCTTTCTTT	CASSEGGTEAFF
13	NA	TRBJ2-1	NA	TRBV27	TGTGCCAGCAGTGAGGCACCCTACAATGAGCAGTTCTTC	CASSEAPYNEQFF
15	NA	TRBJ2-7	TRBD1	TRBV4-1	TGCGCCAGCAGCCAGGACAGGGCCAGGATCTACGAGCAGTACTTC	CASSQDRARIYEQYF
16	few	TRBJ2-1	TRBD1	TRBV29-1	TGCAGCGTTGATCGCCGGGACAGGGTGTTGGGCAATGAGCAGTTCTTC	CSVDRRDRVLGNEQFF
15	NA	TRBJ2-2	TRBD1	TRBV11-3	TGTGCCAGCAGCTCCGGGACAGGGGGCACCGGGGAGCTGTTTTTT	CASSSGTGGTGELFF